The 30 T cell receptor beta chains reported below all come from one sample, sequenced in a study of blood T cell repertoires in COVID-19. TCRdb's copy holds only in-frame clones and misses some; the assay was immunoSEQ multiplex PCR. Of roughly 150,000 clones in the sample, approximately 90% were seen once. Sequences were obtained from peripheral blood. Receptor source: a man aged 18 to 30 with COVID-19, enrolled during active disease.

The V gene is TRBV7-2, the J gene TRBJ2-7, with 9 bases aligning to TRBD2. Losses at the gene ends were 0 bases for V and 4 bases for J; bases not matched to a gene: 4. The germline V gene has CDR1 SGHTA and CDR2 FQGNSA. The CDR3 runs to 15 residues. The CDR3 loop is CASSLAFAGGYEQYF. The CDR3 DNA reads as TGTGCCAGCAGCTTAGCATTCGCGGGAGGGTACGAGCAGTACTTC.

Only one count was recorded for this clone. J is TRBJ1-6 and V is TRBV27; no clear D. Germline V lookup: CDR1 MNHEY, CDR2 SMNVEV (reference sequence). Trimming stripped 5 bases from V and 2 bases from J, with 7 bases between. CDR3 length: 14 residues. CDR3: CASSPTTYNSPLHF. The CDR3 bases are TGTGCCAGCAGTCCTACCACCTATAATTCACCCCTCCACTTT.

The chain couples TRBV7-2 to TRBJ1-1, with D possibly matching TRBD1 (5 bases). Trimming stripped 5 bases from V and 1 base from J, with 14 bases between. This CDR3 region has 15 residues. From germline, CDR1 is SGHTA and CDR2 FQGNSA. CDR3 in amino acids: CASSLVGAGNTEAFF. The CDR3 DNA reads as TGTGCCAGCAGCCTCGTAGGGGCCGGGAACACTGAAGCTTTCTTT.

This chain connects TRBV7-2 to TRBJ1-1; TRBD1 aligns across 11 bases. This CDR3 has 16 residues. CDR1 is SGHTA, CDR2 FQGNSA, per germline. Trimming removed 6 bases from V and 4 bases from J; junction bases left unmatched: 10. Here the CDR3 DNA reads TGTGCCAGCAGGCCGGGGACCGGGACAGGGGGCACTGAAGCTTTCTTT. Its protein is CASRPGTGTGGTEAFF.

The chain carries TRBV29-1 and TRBJ2-5, with TRBD2 matching over 10 bases. Germline CDR1 reads SQVTM; CDR2 reads ANQGSEA. Trimming cost V 2 bases and J 5 bases; bases outside gene matches: 14. The CDR3 has 17 amino acids. The CDR3 nucleotides are TGCAGCGTTGAAAATGAGGCCCTAGCGGGAGTGGTGGAGACCCAGTACTTC. Translated: CSVENEALAGVVETQYF.

DNA for the CDR3: TGTGCCACCAGCAAAACCAGGACACTCAATCAGCCCCAGCATTTT. Amino acids: CATSKTRTLNQPQHF. This rearrangement joins TRBV15 to TRBJ1-5, with D tentatively TRBD1 (5 bases). CDR3 length: 15 amino acids. Per the germline V gene, CDR1 is LNHNV and CDR2 is YYDKDF (reference sequence). Trimming removed 4 bases from V and 3 bases from J, with 13 bases in between.

This clone has a single count. The DNA of the CDR3 is TGTGCCAGCAGCCAAGAGTTTGGCCGCACAGATACGCAGTATTTT. Protein: CASSQEFGRTDTQYF. The V call is TRBV3-1 (or the pseudogene TRBV3-2), the J call TRBJ2-3, with unresolved D. CDR1 is LGHDT, CDR2 YNNKEL, per germline (reference sequence). The CDR3 is 15 amino acids. With 0 bases removed from V and 1 base from J, the gap between germline ends came to 8 bases.

This chain uses TRBV6-6 with TRBJ1-5, with 9 nucleotides matching TRBD1. This CDR3 comprises 15 residues. With V trimmed by 6 bases and J by 5 bases, 8 bases remained unmatched. Germline loops: CDR1 MNHNY, CDR2 SVGAGI (reference sequence). CDR3 sequence: CASRWGQGFDQPQHF. The DNA of the CDR3 is TGTGCCAGCAGGTGGGGACAGGGTTTCGATCAGCCCCAGCATTTT.

As to this clone: One junction end does not reproduce the germline sequence, and a read error may be involved. The V gene is TRBV5-4, the J gene TRBJ1-4, with a possible D match to TRBD1 (6 bases). Germline V gene sequence: CDR1 SGHNT, CDR2 YYREEE (reference sequence). This CDR3 is built from 15 residues. The DNA of the CDR3 is TGTGCCAGCAGCTCCCAGACAGGCGCATCAGAAAAACTGCTTTTT. The encoded protein is CASSSQTGASEKLLF.

The rearrangement joins TRBV6-6 to TRBJ2-1; a possible D gene is TRBD2 (5 bases). V gave up 2 bases and J gave up 9 bases, with 8 bases separating them. This CDR3 contains 12 residues. Germline loops: CDR1 MNHNY, CDR2 SVGAGI (reference sequence). This CDR3 reads CASSYPGSEQFF. The CDR3 nucleotides are TGTGCCAGCAGTTACCCGGGGAGTGAGCAGTTCTTC.

The gene calls are TRBV7-9 and TRBJ2-3; 7 bases align to TRBD1. The germline CDR1 and CDR2 sequences are SEHNR and FQNEAQ (reference sequence). J lost 1 base, V lost 6 bases, and 10 bases had no gene match. CDR3 size: 16 residues. Here the CDR3 reads CASRTTRDRGTDTQYF. CDR3 sequence (DNA): TGTGCCAGCAGAACCACGAGGGACAGAGGCACAGATACGCAGTATTTT.

DNA of the CDR3: TGCACCATTGGGACAGGGTATCCCACAGATACGCAGTATTTT. Its translation: CTIGTGYPTDTQYF. This chain links TRBV29-1 with TRBJ2-3; 9 bases are a match to TRBD1. The V gene's germline CDR1 is SQVTM and CDR2 ANQGSEA. This CDR3 comprises 14 residues.

The V and J genes are TRBV7-9 and TRBJ2-1; 12 nucleotides agree with TRBD2. Germline V gene sequence: CDR1 SEHNR, CDR2 FQNEAQ (reference sequence). The CDR3 is 15 amino acids. The trim removed 6 bases at V and 7 bases at J, leaving 7 bases unmatched. The CDR3 spells CASRPLAGGPNEQFF. The CDR3 bases are TGTGCCAGCAGGCCTCTAGCGGGAGGGCCTAATGAGCAGTTCTTC.

The CDR3 coding sequence is TGTGCCAGCAGTGGCCTCCCCTCACTAGCGGGAACCTACGAGCAGTACTTC. It codes for CASSGLPSLAGTYEQYF. V gene TRBV28 combines with J gene TRBJ2-7; TRBD2 aligns across 10 bases. Germline V CDR1 and CDR2: MDHEN, SYDVKM. The CDR3 runs 17 residues. Trimming removed 5 bases from V and 2 bases from J; junction bases left unmatched: 12.

This clone appeared once. V usage is TRBV15 and J usage is TRBJ2-7; 7 nucleotides align to TRBD1. Germline values: CDR1 LNHNV, CDR2 YYDKDF (reference sequence). This CDR3 region has 16 residues. V lost 0 bases and J lost 2; bases outside the gene matches: 7. The CDR3 spells CATSRDPGQDTYEQYF. The CDR3 DNA sequence: TGTGCCACCAGCAGAGATCCCGGACAGGATACCTACGAGCAGTACTTC.

This clone has only a few counts. The chain uses TRBV4-3 and TRBJ1-2; TRBD1 agrees at 7 bases. The germline V gene has CDR1 LGHNA and CDR2 YSLEER. Trimming removed 4 bases from V and 2 bases from J; junction bases left unmatched: 10. There are 16 residues in the CDR3. CDR3 amino acids: CASSLNGRGYNYGYTF. Here the CDR3 DNA reads TGCGCCAGCAGCCTTAATGGCAGGGGGTACAACTATGGCTACACCTTC.

In its sample, this clone was seen once. This chain uses TRBV9 with TRBJ2-1; a weak D match, TRBD2 (6 bases). Trimming cost V 0 bases and J 8 bases, with 9 bases left between them. The V gene's germline CDR1 is SGDLS and CDR2 YYNGEE. The length of the CDR3 is 13 residues. CDR3 coding DNA: TGTGCCAGCAGCGTAGCGGGAGTTTATGAGCAGTTCTTC. As protein: CASSVAGVYEQFF.

This clone has just a few counts. The V gene is TRBV28, the J gene TRBJ1-1, with a tentative D call TRBD1 (6 bases). Between the trimmed V and J ends, which lost 6 bases and 0 bases, there was a span of 11 bases. This CDR3 spans 14 amino acids. Germline CDR1 reads MDHEN; CDR2 reads SYDVKM. This CDR3 reads CASRQWTVNTEAFF. The CDR3 coding sequence is TGTGCCAGCAGGCAATGGACAGTGAACACTGAAGCTTTCTTT.

V usage is TRBV19 and J usage is TRBJ1-3, with 7 bases that match TRBD1. CDR1 and CDR2 (germline): LNHDA, SQIVND (reference sequence). CDR3 length: 14 residues. V shed 9 bases and J 2 bases; nucleotides not matched to a gene: 7. The CDR3, as DNA: TGTGCCAGCAGACAGGGCTTGACTGGAAACACCATATATTTT. It encodes CASRQGLTGNTIYF.

The chain carries TRBV5-5 and TRBJ1-3; 7 nucleotides line up with TRBD1. Germline V gene data show CDR1 as SGHKS and CDR2 as YYEKEE (reference sequence). The CDR3 is 18 amino acids. Trimming cost V 1 base and J 1 base; bases outside gene matches: 11. The chain's CDR3 is CASSLTPPTGRSGNTIYF. CDR3 DNA: TGTGCCAGCAGCTTGACCCCTCCGACAGGGAGGTCTGGAAACACCATATATTTT.

The chain uses TRBV5-8 and TRBJ1-2, with 12 bases that match TRBD1. The CDR3 is 15 residues long. Germline V gene data show CDR1 as SGHTS and CDR2 as YDEGEE. Losses at the gene ends were 4 bases for V and 2 bases for J; bases not matched to a gene: 3. The CDR3 DNA sequence: TGTGCCAGCAGCACCGGGACAGGGGGCAACTATGGCTACACCTTC. Encoded protein: CASSTGTGGNYGYTF. Supplemented by reference TRBV5-8 and TRBJ1-2, the full variable domain reads EAGVTQSPTHLIKTRGQQATLRCSPISGHTSVYWYQQALGLGLQFLLWYDEGEERNRGNFPPRFSGRQFPNYSSELNVNALELEDSALYLCASSTGTGGNYGYTFGSGTRLTVV.

The rearrangement joins TRBV20-1 to TRBJ2-7; 10 nucleotides match TRBD2. The CDR3 covers 14 residues. Germline loops: CDR1 DFQATT, CDR2 SNEGSKA (reference sequence). V shed 3 bases and J 3 bases; nucleotides not matched to a gene: 5. The DNA of the CDR3 is TGCAGTGCTAGTTGGCTAGCGGGAGACTACGAGCAGTACTTC. This codes for CSASWLAGDYEQYF.

The CDR3 nucleotides read TGTGCCAGCAGTTTGGTAGGAGGGGGCGAGACTGAAGCTTTCTTT. This sequence encodes CASSLVGGGETEAFF. The J gene is TRBJ1-1, the V gene TRBV28; TRBD1 agrees at 7 bases. Germline V CDR1 and CDR2: MDHEN, SYDVKM. Losses at the gene ends were 3 bases for V and 5 bases for J; bases not matched to a gene: 9. This CDR3 spans 15 amino acids.

The V call is TRBV19, the J call TRBJ1-5, with D unresolved. Germline V gene sequence: CDR1 LNHDA, CDR2 SQIVND (reference sequence). Trimming cost V 10 bases and J 0 bases, with 16 bases left between them. The CDR3 sequence is 15 residues long. CDR3 region: CATAEVVYSNQPQHF. The CDR3 bases are TGTGCCACCGCCGAAGTAGTTTATAGCAATCAGCCCCAGCATTTT.

This chain connects TRBV7-9 to TRBJ2-7; possible D gene TRBD2, 5 bases. CDR3 length: 13 residues. With 3 bases removed from V and 3 bases from J, the gap between germline ends came to 9 bases. Germline V gene data show CDR1 as SEHNR and CDR2 as FQNEAQ (reference sequence). CDR3 in amino acids: CASSFTAGYEQYF. Written as DNA, the CDR3 is TGTGCCAGCAGCTTTACTGCGGGCTACGAGCAGTACTTC.

The genes are TRBV27 and TRBJ2-2, with 8 bases that match TRBD2. CDR1 is MNHEY, CDR2 SMNVEV, per germline (reference sequence). The CDR3 runs 17 residues. Germline trimming cut 6 bases from V and 1 base from J; bases unmatched to any gene: 10. CDR3 DNA sequence: TGTGCCAGCAGGGATAGCGGGAAGGATTGGAACACCGGGGAGCTGTTTTTT. It specifies CASRDSGKDWNTGELFF.

V is TRBV7-9 and J is TRBJ1-1; D call uncertain. The CDR3 totals 13 residues. V lost 5 bases, J lost 0 bases, and 7 bases lay in between. The germline CDR1 and CDR2 sequences are SEHNR and FQNEAQ (reference sequence). This CDR3 is CASSLTMNTEAFF. DNA for the CDR3: TGTGCCAGCAGCCTCACAATGAACACTGAAGCTTTCTTT.

The gene calls are TRBV28 and TRBJ2-7; 7 bases map to TRBD2. The CDR3 loop spans 15 amino acids. Germline CDR1 and CDR2: MDHEN and SYDVKM. V shed 7 bases and J 5 bases; nucleotides not matched to a gene: 14. The CDR3 protein is CASTPMGGRRNEQYF. The CDR3 DNA reads as TGTGCCAGCACTCCCATGGGAGGGAGGAGGAACGAGCAGTACTTC.

The V and J genes are TRBV27 and TRBJ2-3, with 8 bases fitting TRBD2. The CDR3 spans 13 residues. Trimming cost V 1 base and J 9 bases; bases outside gene matches: 3. CDR1 is MNHEY and CDR2 is SMNVEV in the germline V gene (reference sequence). CDR3 in DNA: TGTGCCAGCAGTTTATTGGGGACTAGAACGCAGTATTTT. Residues: CASSLLGTRTQYF.

The chain employs TRBV29-1 and TRBJ2-7, with TRBD2 matching over 12 bases. CDR1 is SQVTM and CDR2 is ANQGSEA in the germline V gene. The CDR3 totals 14 residues. V was clipped by 6 bases and J by 0 bases; unmatched bases: 3. Written as DNA, the CDR3 is TGCAGCGTCGAGACTAGCGGGAGCTCCTACGAGCAGTACTTC. It specifies CSVETSGSSYEQYF.